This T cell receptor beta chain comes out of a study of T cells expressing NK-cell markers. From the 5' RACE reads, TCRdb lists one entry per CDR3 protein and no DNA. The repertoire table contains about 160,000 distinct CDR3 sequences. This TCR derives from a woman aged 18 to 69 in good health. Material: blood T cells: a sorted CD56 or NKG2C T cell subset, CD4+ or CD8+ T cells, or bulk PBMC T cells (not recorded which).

The CDR3 sequence: CASSEAGDPGANVLTF. The genes are TRBV25-1 and TRBJ2-6; TCRdb lists TRBD1, though no DNA is available to test this call. The germline CDR1 and CDR2 sequences are MGHDK and SYGVNS. The CDR3 length is 16 residues.